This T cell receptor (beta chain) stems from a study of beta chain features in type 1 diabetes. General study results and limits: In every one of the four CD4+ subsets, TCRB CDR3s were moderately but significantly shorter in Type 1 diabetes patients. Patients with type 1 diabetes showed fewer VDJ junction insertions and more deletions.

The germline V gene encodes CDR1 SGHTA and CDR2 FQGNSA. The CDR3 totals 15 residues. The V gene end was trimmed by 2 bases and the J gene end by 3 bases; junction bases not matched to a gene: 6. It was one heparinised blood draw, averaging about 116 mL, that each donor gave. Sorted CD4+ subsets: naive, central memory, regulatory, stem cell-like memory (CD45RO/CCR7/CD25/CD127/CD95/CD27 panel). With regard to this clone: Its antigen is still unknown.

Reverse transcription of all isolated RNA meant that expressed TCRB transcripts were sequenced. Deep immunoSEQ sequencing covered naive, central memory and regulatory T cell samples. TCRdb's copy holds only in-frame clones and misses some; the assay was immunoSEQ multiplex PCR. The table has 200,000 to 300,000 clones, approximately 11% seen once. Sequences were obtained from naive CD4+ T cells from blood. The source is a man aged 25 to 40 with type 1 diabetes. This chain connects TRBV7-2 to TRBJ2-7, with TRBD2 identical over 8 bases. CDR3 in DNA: TGTGCCAGCAGCTTATCCGGGGGGGACGTCTACGAGCAGTACTTC. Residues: CASSLSGGDVYEQYF.